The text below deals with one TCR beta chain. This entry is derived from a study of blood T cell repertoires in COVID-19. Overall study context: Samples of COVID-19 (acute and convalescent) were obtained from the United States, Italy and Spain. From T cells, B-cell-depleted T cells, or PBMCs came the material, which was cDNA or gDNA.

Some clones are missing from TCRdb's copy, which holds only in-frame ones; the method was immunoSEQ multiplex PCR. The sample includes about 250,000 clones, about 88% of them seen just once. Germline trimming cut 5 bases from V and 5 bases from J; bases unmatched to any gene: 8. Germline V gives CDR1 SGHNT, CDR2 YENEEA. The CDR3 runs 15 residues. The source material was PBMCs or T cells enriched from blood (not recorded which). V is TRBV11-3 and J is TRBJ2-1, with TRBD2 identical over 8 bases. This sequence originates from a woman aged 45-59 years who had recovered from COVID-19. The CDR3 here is CASSPSSGRDNEQFF. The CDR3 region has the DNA TGTGCCAGCAGCCCGTCTAGCGGGCGAGACAATGAGCAGTTCTTC.